This T cell receptor beta chain was profiled in a study of Graves' ophthalmopathy and Graves' hyperthyroidism. Across the whole study: There was a collection of peripheral blood at initial diagnosis, before any treatment. Study-level points and caveats: In separating ophthalmopathy from stable hyperthyroidism, a 13-signature model achieved 85% to 90% sensitivity and approximately 81% specificity. Blood was where most expanded thyroid clonotypes above 0.001 frequency also turned up. With about 71% sensitivity and 72.22% specificity, the model predicted ophthalmopathy progression.

RNA transcripts yielded amplified TCR beta CDR3 regions. HTBI-primed first-round RT-PCR preceded second-round multiplex PCR. From the multiplex PCR reads, TCRdb called clonotypes with MiXCR, one entry per CDR3 protein. The sample yields roughly 400,000 distinct CDR3 sequences, about a sixth seen once. On this clonotype itself: The antigen is undetermined.

Deletions cut 5 bases from V and 0 bases from J, with 13 bases between. Per germline, CDR1 MNHEY and CDR2 SVGEGT. The CDR3 runs 15 residues. What was sequenced was peripheral blood. The genes are TRBV6-2 or TRBV6-3 and TRBJ1-1; D unresolved. The sequence was collected from an adult woman with stable Graves' hyperthyroidism. The CDR3 loop reads CASSTPQELNTEAFF. CDR3 bases: TGTGCCAGCAGTACACCCCAGGAATTGAACACTGAAGCTTTCTTT.